What follows are 5 T cell receptor beta chains derived from one specimen sequenced in a study of PD-L1 blockade in urothelial cancer. Profiled with immunoSEQ multiplex PCR; TCRdb holds only in-frame clones, not every one. There are tens of thousands of clones in the sample; more than 75% occur only once, and approximately 14% lies in the top ten. The time point here: pretreatment peripheral blood. This specimen consisted of PBMCs, obtained around atezolizumab (anti-PD-L1) treatment. The receptors come from a man aged 60-69 years with urothelial cancer.

The J gene is TRBJ2-5, the V gene TRBV6-5; D is uncertain. Germline V lookup: CDR1 MNHEY, CDR2 SVGAGI. The V gene lost 7 bases and the J gene lost 4 bases, with 16 bases spanning the gap. The CDR3 covers 14 residues. The CDR3 nucleotides are TGTGCCAGCAAGCTACACCGGAGCATAGAGACCCAGTACTTC. This gives the protein CASKLHRSIETQYF.

The CDR3: CASSLTTANTGELFF. CDR3 in DNA: TGTGCCAGCAGCTTAACGACAGCTAACACCGGGGAGCTGTTTTTT. The chain combines TRBV9 with TRBJ2-2; a possible D gene is TRBD1 (5 bases). CDR3 length: 15 residues. V lost 4 bases and J lost 2, with 12 bases in between. Germline V gene lookup returns CDR1 SGDLS and CDR2 YYNGEE.

V and J are TRBV7-6 and TRBJ2-7, with D possibly matching TRBD2 (5 bases). Trimming removed 5 bases from V and 3 bases from J, with 11 bases in between. The CDR3 runs 13 residues. CDR1 and CDR2 from the germline V gene are SGHVS and FNYEAQ. CDR3 sequence (DNA): TGTGCCAGCAGCACCACCGCGGGCTACGAGCAGTACTTC. Amino acid sequence: CASSTTAGYEQYF.

The chain is built from TRBV4-2 and TRBJ2-3, with D tentatively TRBD1 (6 bases). In germline, CDR1 is LGHNA, CDR2 YNFKEQ. The V end lost 0 bases, the J end lost 4 bases, and 14 bases lay between the germline ends. The CDR3 loop spans 16 amino acids. The CDR3 here is CASSQEGARRADTQYF. CDR3 bases: TGTGCCAGCAGCCAAGAGGGGGCGCGAAGGGCAGATACGCAGTATTTT.

The chain links TRBV19 to TRBJ1-6; TRBD1 agrees at 7 bases. With 6 bases clipped from V and 5 bases from J, the junction kept 7 bases outside the gene matches. Germline CDR1 LNHDA, CDR2 SQIVND (reference sequence). The CDR3 contains 15 residues. The CDR3 spells CASSSLGQNNSPLHF. The CDR3 DNA is TGTGCCAGTAGCAGCTTGGGACAGAATAATTCACCCCTCCACTTT.